The 8 T cell receptor beta chains below come from one sample, sequenced in a study of blood T cells in healthy people across ages (dated by TCRdb to the mid-2010s). Library generation was performed with 5' RACE. Sequenced using an Illumina HiSeq 2500. A second roughly 6 to 11 cycle PCR used a sample-barcoded 5' primer and a J-beta primer mix. The public reads were run again by TCRdb, first through fastp at Q25 and then through MiXCR, and only productive beta chains were kept. Each CDR3 protein gets just one entry, which takes the most common genes and DNA from the rows behind it. The sample yields about 2 million distinct CDR3 sequences; about 50% were counted once. Around 2.1% of the sample belongs to the ten largest clones. The sequencing sample was made of blood. These receptors were collected from a woman in her thirties or forties in good health.

This clonotype showed up just a few times. The chain has TRBV5-6 and TRBJ1-2; D remains unclear. The germline gives CDR1 SGHDT, CDR2 YYEEEE. V was pared by 0 bases and J by 4 bases, with 10 bases between. This CDR3 region has 14 residues. The CDR3 loop reads CASSLAGRFYGYTF. In DNA form, the CDR3 reads TGTGCCAGCAGCTTGGCCGGAAGGTTCTATGGCTACACCTTC.

Only one count was recorded for this clonotype. This chain connects TRBV28 to TRBJ2-3, with D uncertain. The ends were cut back, 4 bases at V and 3 bases at J, with 8 bases in the middle. Germline loops: CDR1 MDHEN, CDR2 SYDVKM. The CDR3 length is 13 residues. CDR3: CASSYERTDTQYF. The DNA of the CDR3 is TGTGCCAGCAGTTATGAAAGAACAGATACGCAGTATTTT.

This clonotype was seen more than once but under ten times. The rearrangement links TRBV27 to TRBJ1-2; D possibly corresponds to TRBD1 (5 bases). Per germline, CDR1 MNHEY and CDR2 SMNVEV (reference sequence). The CDR3 consists of 15 residues. V lost 6 bases and J 0 bases, leaving 14 bases between the germline ends. In DNA form, the CDR3 reads TGTGCCAGCAGCTTAACGGGGGGAACTAACTATGGCTACACCTTC. This codes for CASSLTGGTNYGYTF.

This rearrangement joins TRBV3-1 to TRBJ1-1; weak D call: TRBD1 (6 bases). CDR3 length equals 14 residues. Germline V gene sequence: CDR1 LGHDT, CDR2 YNNKEL (reference sequence). Deletions cut 10 bases from V and 0 bases from J, with 15 bases between. In DNA form, the CDR3 reads TGTGCCACATCAAGGGGGGATATGAACACTGAAGCTTTCTTT. It specifies CATSRGDMNTEAFF.

A single count supports this clonotype. The genes are TRBV29-1 and TRBJ2-5; D call uncertain. With the DNA end fitting TRBJ2-7 better, the J assignment may be wrong. This CDR3 contains 13 residues. Germline lookup yields CDR1 SQVTM and CDR2 ANQGSEA. The CDR3 sequence is CSVEPAAGNEQYF. DNA of the CDR3: TGCAGCGTTGAGCCCGCGGCTGGGAACGAGCAGTACTTC.

J is TRBJ2-7 and V is TRBV7-8; D uncertain. V was shortened by 5 bases and J by 3 bases, with 11 bases between the two germline ends. Germline-derived CDR1 and CDR2 are SGHVS and FQNEAQ. This CDR3 comprises 13 residues. The CDR3 DNA reads TGTGCCAGCAGCCCCCCGGTGGGCTACGAGCAGTACTTC. It encodes CASSPPVGYEQYF.

This clonotype turned up a few times. The chain is built from TRBV5-5 and TRBJ2-1; 7 bases match TRBD1. Germline CDR1 is SGHKS and CDR2 is YYEKEE (reference sequence). The CDR3 runs to 15 residues. The V segment lost 5 bases and the J segment 2 bases; nucleotides outside the gene matches: 7. Here the CDR3 DNA reads TGTGCCAGCAGTAAGAGACAGGGAACCTACAATGAGCAGTTCTTC. This gives the protein CASSKRQGTYNEQFF.

This chain joins TRBV6-1 and TRBJ2-7; 13 positions match TRBD2. The DNA end lines up better with TRBJ2-5; the J call may be wrong. The CDR3 consists of 17 residues. Germline V gene data show CDR1 as MNHNS and CDR2 as SASEGT. CDR3 region: CASSGVLAGGPPETQYF. DNA for the CDR3: TGTGCCAGCAGTGGAGTACTAGCGGGGGGGCCTCCGGAGACCCAGTACTTC.